This TCR beta chain was retrieved from a study of T cell repertoires in cytomegalovirus infection. Study-wide background: HLA-C-restricted CMV epitopes, recently identified, and well-studied HLA-B-restricted ones were used by the study. Matching HLA type and CMV infection were both indicated by public TCR beta signatures.

As to this clonotype: Its target is unknown.

V lost 1 base, J lost 4 bases, and 4 bases stayed unmatched. Germline lookup yields CDR1 MNHNS and CDR2 SASEGT. The CDR3 runs to 15 residues. TCRdb redid the calling of the reads with MiXCR, one entry per CDR3 protein. The profile shows approximately 71,000 distinct CDR3 sequences, about 20% of them singletons. This TCR was recovered from a human donor in good health (CMV status not recorded). Some clones in this sample may be carry-over from other donors' samples. The sample consisted of CD8+ T cells from cultured PBMCs, taken from culture after CMV antigen stimulation. The chain couples TRBV6-1 to TRBJ2-1, with TRBD2 identical over 7 bases. The CDR3 DNA sequence: TGTGCCAGCAGTGAAGGAGCGGGGCTATACAATGAGCAGTTCTTC. It codes for CASSEGAGLYNEQFF.